This TCR beta chain was recovered during a study of CD8 T cells in Susac syndrome. Overall study findings and caveats: Susac CD8+ cells expanded clonally the most in TEMRA cells and in active patients.

A quantity of roughly 0.5 to 1 ug RNA underwent reverse transcription using random hexamers. TCRdb reprocessed the immunoSEQ multiplex PCR reads with MiXCR, giving one entry per CDR3 protein. The data show 70,000 to 100,000 distinct CDR3 sequences, about 95% seen once. Germline CDR1 reads SGHNT; CDR2 reads YYREEE (reference sequence). Trimming cost V 3 bases and J 2 bases; bases outside gene matches: 5. The CDR3 runs 15 residues. On this clonotype itself: Its matching antigen is unknown.

The sequenced material came from CD8+ T cells from PBMCs. The V and J genes are TRBV5-4 and TRBJ2-3; TRBD1 matches 8 bases. The source of this sequence is a human donor with Susac syndrome. The CDR3 sequence: CASSYRDRITDTQYF. CDR3 coding DNA: TGTGCCAGCAGCTACCGGGACAGGATCACAGATACGCAGTATTTT.